The 23 T cell receptor beta chains below were found in one sample sequenced in a study of cytomegalovirus exposure and HLA in healthy donors. The PCR made use of 60 Vbeta and 13 Jbeta primers. This table comes from immunoSEQ multiplex PCR, and its TCRdb copy is limited to in-frame clones, with some not included. The table includes 130,000 to 150,000 clones, about three quarters detected once. The specimen sequenced was PBMCs. Receptor source: a man aged 18 to 29 in good health and CMV-seronegative.

V is TRBV10-2 and J is TRBJ2-3, with 11 bases identical to TRBD2. The junction had 8 bases not matched to a gene; V was cut back by 6 bases and J by 6 bases. CDR1 is WSHSY and CDR2 is SAAADI in the germline V gene. The CDR3 covers 15 residues. The CDR3: CASRDGTSGRDTQYF. The CDR3 nucleotides are TGCGCCAGCAGGGACGGGACTAGCGGTCGGGATACGCAGTATTTT.

The rearrangement uses TRBV6-1 and TRBJ1-2; 8 bases align to TRBD1. Trimming cost V 3 bases and J 8 bases; bases outside gene matches: 14. This CDR3 is 16 amino acids long. Germline assignment: CDR1 MNHNS and CDR2 SASEGT. The CDR3 sequence: CASSEGTPDRARGYTF. CDR3 nucleotides: TGTGCCAGCAGTGAGGGGACCCCGGACAGGGCACGAGGCTACACCTTC.

The chain employs TRBV19 and TRBJ2-7; 10 bases line up with TRBD1. The ends lost 3 bases at V and 4 bases at J; junction bases unmatched: 6. Germline values: CDR1 LNHDA, CDR2 SQIVND (reference sequence). This CDR3 comprises 15 residues. The DNA for the CDR3 is TGTGCCAGTAGTATGGGGACAGGGGAGAGGTACGAGCAGTACTTC. Protein: CASSMGTGERYEQYF.

The V and J genes are TRBV5-1 and TRBJ2-2; the match to TRBD2 covers 14 bases. The CDR3 loop spans 18 amino acids. Trimming removed 5 bases from V and 3 bases from J; junction bases left unmatched: 9. In germline, CDR1 is SGHRS, CDR2 YFSETQ. Here the CDR3 reads CASRIGTSGSQYTGELFF. The CDR3 region has the DNA TGCGCCAGCAGAATCGGGACTAGCGGGAGCCAGTACACCGGGGAGCTGTTTTTT.

This chain links TRBV9 with TRBJ2-7; a possible D gene is TRBD2 (5 bases). Germline CDR1 is SGDLS and CDR2 is YYNGEE. Trimming took 0 bases from V and 0 from J, leaving 13 bases between them. CDR3 length equals 16 residues. The CDR3 DNA follows: TGTGCCAGCAGCGTAGCTCCGGGGAGAAGCTCCTACGAGCAGTACTTC. This sequence encodes CASSVAPGRSSYEQYF.

The V gene is TRBV7-8, the J gene TRBJ1-6; no definite D call. Germline CDR1 is SGHVS and CDR2 is FQNEAQ. Deletions cut 1 base from V and 8 bases from J, with 18 bases between. This CDR3 contains 17 residues. The CDR3 here is CASSLDSFLAGDSPLHF. The DNA for the CDR3 is TGTGCCAGCAGCTTAGACAGTTTCCTCGCGGGCGATTCACCCCTCCACTTT.

About this clone: The sample holds other DNA sequences that translate to the same CDR3. The V and J genes are TRBV9 and TRBJ2-7; 8 bases are shared with TRBD2. This CDR3 has 13 amino acids. After removal of 7 bases from V and 3 bases from J, the junction contained 6 bases not matched to a gene. Germline V gives CDR1 SGDLS, CDR2 YYNGEE. CDR3 residues: CASSVSGSYEQYF. The CDR3 DNA reads as TGTGCCAGCTCAGTGAGCGGGAGCTACGAGCAGTACTTC.

This chain connects TRBV5-1 to TRBJ2-5, with TRBD2 identical over 11 bases. Trimming removed 4 bases from V and 9 bases from J; junction bases left unmatched: 11. The germline CDR1 and CDR2 sequences are SGHRS and YFSETQ. The CDR3 has 15 amino acids. The CDR3 reads CASSQILAGGTAQYF. The CDR3 nucleotides read TGCGCCAGCAGCCAAATTCTAGCGGGGGGTACCGCCCAGTACTTC.

This chain connects TRBV29-1 to TRBJ1-1, with TRBD1 matching over 7 bases. CDR3 length equals 15 residues. Trimming cost V 1 base and J 2 bases; bases outside gene matches: 7. Germline CDR1 and CDR2: SQVTM and ANQGSEA. The DNA of the CDR3 is TGCAGCGTTGAAGCCGGGACAGTAACTAACACTGAAGCTTTCTTT. Residues: CSVEAGTVTNTEAFF. Full variable domain (outside the CDR3, taken from reference TRBV29-1 and TRBJ1-1): SAVISQKPSRDICQRGTSLTIQCQVDSQVTMMFWYRQQPGQSLTLIATANQGSEATYESGFVIDKFPISRPNLTFSTLTVSNMSPEDSSIYLCSVEAGTVTNTEAFFGQGTRLTVV.

This clone was seen more than once but under ten times. The rearrangement joins TRBV2 to TRBJ2-3; TRBD2 agrees at 11 bases. The CDR3 totals 15 residues. V trimming: 6 bases; J trimming: 3 bases; junction bases outside the gene matches: 5. Germline assignment: CDR1 SNHLY and CDR2 FYNNEI. This CDR3 reads CASRLGTSGTDTQYF. The CDR3 bases are TGTGCCAGCAGGCTCGGGACTAGCGGTACAGATACGCAGTATTTT.

The chain is built from TRBV28 and TRBJ1-5, with TRBD1 matching over 8 bases. Germline CDR1 and CDR2: MDHEN and SYDVKM. The CDR3 spans 16 residues. V shed 2 bases, J shed 1 base, and the junction held 4 bases outside the gene matches. CDR3 residues: CASSLSGQGSNQPQHF. Written as DNA, the CDR3 is TGTGCCAGCAGTTTAAGTGGACAGGGAAGCAATCAGCCCCAGCATTTT.

This clone was seen only once. This chain uses TRBV5-4 with TRBJ2-7; 11 nucleotides match TRBD2. Looked up from germline, CDR1 is SGHNT and CDR2 is YYREEE (reference sequence). V lost 3 bases and J lost 2; bases outside the gene matches: 4. This CDR3 is 15 amino acids long. The CDR3 nucleotides are TGTGCCAGCAGCTCTTTAGCGGGGGGGCCCTACGAGCAGTACTTC. Amino acids: CASSSLAGGPYEQYF. Drawing the rest from reference TRBV5-4 and TRBJ2-7, the complete variable domain is ETGVTQSPTHLIKTRGQQVTLRCSSQSGHNTVSWYQQALGQGPQFIFQYYREEENGRGNFPPRFSGLQFPNYSSELNVNALELDDSALYLCASSSLAGGPYEQYFGPGTRLTVT.

This rearrangement joins TRBV25-1 to TRBJ2-6; the D gene is possibly TRBD1 (7 bases). The CDR3 covers 18 residues. The V gene's germline CDR1 is MGHDK and CDR2 SYGVNS. Trimming took off 7 bases at V and 2 bases at J, with 21 bases between the two ends. CDR3 in DNA: TGTGCCAGCATGGGGGCGGGACAGTCCATTCCTGGGGCCAACGTCCTGACTTTC. Translation gives CASMGAGQSIPGANVLTF.

The genes are TRBV7-9 and TRBJ2-4; 8 nucleotides line up with TRBD2. J was trimmed by 8 bases and V by 4 bases; bases with no gene match: 16. The CDR3 contains 17 residues. Germline CDR1 reads SEHNR; CDR2 reads FQNEAQ (reference sequence). CDR3 coding DNA: TGTGCCAGCAGCTCGGTGGCGGGAGGTATGGGGGAGGACATTCAGTACTTC. Residues: CASSSVAGGMGEDIQYF.

V gene TRBV7-8 combines with J gene TRBJ2-1; D unclear. Trimming took 5 bases from V and 5 from J, leaving 25 bases between them. The CDR3 contains 18 residues. Germline CDR1 reads SGHVS; CDR2 reads FQNEAQ. CDR3 nucleotide sequence: TGTGCCAGCAGCGCAAACCAAGGCCGGGTCTTTTCTGACAATGAGCAGTTCTTC. Protein sequence: CASSANQGRVFSDNEQFF.

This clone was found a few times. The genes are TRBV7-9 and TRBJ1-5; no firm D call. This CDR3 comprises 15 residues. Germline values: CDR1 SEHNR, CDR2 FQNEAQ (reference sequence). V was pared by 1 base and J by 4 bases, with 11 bases between. CDR3 nucleotide sequence: TGTGCCAGCAGCTTAGGGGCTTCGGGGAATCAGCCCCAGCATTTT. This encodes CASSLGASGNQPQHF.

This chain connects TRBV5-1 to TRBJ2-3; 9 bases are shared with TRBD1. This CDR3 is 15 amino acids long. The germline CDR1 and CDR2 sequences are SGHRS and YFSETQ. V trimming: 0 bases; J trimming: 6 bases; junction bases outside the gene matches: 5. Written as DNA, the CDR3 is TGCGCCAGCAGCTTGGGGGGACAGGGCCCGGATACGCAGTATTTT. Its protein product is CASSLGGQGPDTQYF.

This clone was seen more than once but under ten times. The V and J genes are TRBV10-2 and TRBJ1-2; D unresolved. V shed 3 bases and J shed 4 bases, with 9 bases lying between them. Germline loops: CDR1 WSHSY, CDR2 SAAADI. This CDR3 is built from 13 residues. The DNA for the CDR3 is TGCGCCAGCAGTGATGTGAGGAGCTATGGCTACACCTTC. It codes for CASSDVRSYGYTF.

The CDR3 DNA is TGTGCCAGCTCACCGCCGACAGGGTTTAATGAAAAACTGTTTTTT. Amino acid sequence: CASSPPTGFNEKLFF. The V call is TRBV18, the J call TRBJ1-4; 7 nucleotides line up with TRBD1. The germline CDR1 and CDR2 sequences are KGHSH and LQKENI. This CDR3 has 15 residues. J was trimmed by 4 bases and V by 3 bases; bases with no gene match: 5.

This chain uses TRBV7-7 with TRBJ1-4; 7 bases match TRBD1. Germline values: CDR1 SSHAT, CDR2 FNYEAQ (reference sequence). J gave up 7 bases and V 3 bases, and 8 bases lay outside the gene matches. The CDR3 totals 15 residues. The CDR3: CASSFNIGTAEKLFF. The CDR3 DNA sequence: TGTGCCAGCAGCTTTAACATCGGGACAGCTGAAAAACTGTTTTTT.

The rearrangement links TRBV19 to TRBJ2-5; TRBD1 aligns across 9 bases. Germline V gene lookup returns CDR1 LNHDA and CDR2 SQIVND (reference sequence). This CDR3 comprises 16 residues. J lost 5 bases, V lost 4 bases, and 11 bases had no gene match. As DNA, the CDR3 is TGTGCCAGTAGTACCGGGGACAGGGTCCGGCGGGAGACCCAGTACTTC. The encoded protein is CASSTGDRVRRETQYF.

V is TRBV5-6 and J is TRBJ1-2; D may be TRBD1 (5 bases). Between the trimmed V and J ends, which lost 0 bases and 0 bases, there was a span of 12 bases. This CDR3 contains 16 residues. Germline loops: CDR1 SGHDT, CDR2 YYEEEE. CDR3 sequence: CASSLARVSANYGYTF. CDR3 coding DNA: TGTGCCAGCAGCTTGGCCAGGGTATCGGCTAACTATGGCTACACCTTC.

This clone turned up a few times. This rearrangement joins TRBV28 to TRBJ2-7, with 7 positions matching TRBD1. The CDR3 contains 15 residues. The germline CDR1 and CDR2 sequences are MDHEN and SYDVKM. The ends lost 5 bases at V and 3 bases at J; junction bases unmatched: 10. DNA of the CDR3: TGTGCCAGCAGTCCATACAGGGGTTCAGTCTACGAGCAGTACTTC. Protein: CASSPYRGSVYEQYF.